This T cell receptor beta chain came from a study of shared clonotypes between healthy human individuals. Background on the study: Each donor's CD8 memory used one plate, CD8 naive two, each CD4 subset three. Findings and limits, study-wide: Memory subsets generally showed lower estimated richness than naive subsets.

Terminally differentiated effector memory CD45RA+ cells were excluded from the naive CD8 cells, which were CD45RO-negative and positively selected for CCR7. Sorted-subset replicate PCRs used 150 to 200 ng of genomic DNA. This amount corresponded to 30,000 to 35,000 T cell genomes. In the source study's methods: Filtering differed for immunoSEQ, which gave only junction sequences without quality scores. The repertoire was sequenced with immunoSEQ multiplex PCR; TCRdb's copy has only in-frame clones and lacks some. V and J calls and clone size follow that table, whereas D and trimming were derived from the DNA. The sample includes about 2.2 million clones, roughly 93% of them seen just once. With respect to this clone: Its antigen is not identified.

Per germline, CDR1 SEHNR and CDR2 FQNEAQ (reference sequence). This CDR3 region has 14 residues. Trimming shortened V by 1 base and J by 4 bases, and 10 bases separated the two germline ends. Sequenced material: naive CD8+ T cells from PBMCs. The chain employs TRBV7-9 and TRBJ1-1; TRBD1 might be the D (5 bases). The clonotype comes from a man younger than 30 in good health. Some clones in this sample may be carry-over from other donors' samples. CDR3 DNA: TGTGCCAGCAGCTTAGACCCAAGGGGCACTGAAGCTTTCTTT. Translated: CASSLDPRGTEAFF.